The 25 T cell receptor beta chains below all came from one sample that was sequenced in a study of regulatory T cells in long-lasting Graves disease. Stated time point: newly diagnosed GD, antithyroid drugs for less than 3 months. PBMC RNA served as the TCR library source. Through Arm-PCR of CDR3 regions and iRepertoire HTBI primers, TCR beta libraries were built. MiXCR was run by TCRdb on the multiplex PCR reads, yielding one entry per CDR3 protein. The sample consists of more than 300,000 distinct CDR3 sequences, roughly 12% of them appearing once. These data were also reused for a study on T cells in Graves' hyperthyroidism and ophthalmopathy.

The sequenced sample was peripheral blood mononuclear cells (PBMCs), obtained at new diagnosis, from a patient treated with antithyroid drugs. These receptors originate from a woman between 18 and 29 years old with Graves disease.

This clonotype has a count of ten or more. This chain connects TRBV20-1 to TRBJ2-1; D gene ambiguous. With 0 bases removed from V and 6 bases from J, the gap between germline ends came to 18 bases. This CDR3 spans 16 amino acids. CDR1 is DFQATT and CDR2 is SNEGSKA in the germline V gene (reference sequence). This chain's CDR3 is CSARDFTAPQGNEQFF. CDR3 sequence (DNA): TGCAGTGCTAGAGATTTTACGGCCCCCCAAGGCAATGAGCAGTTCTTC.

This clonotype has a count of ten or more. The chain couples TRBV12-3 or TRBV12-4 to TRBJ1-1; weak D call: TRBD1 (5 bases). The CDR3 is 14 residues long. Trimming took 8 bases from V and 1 from J, leaving 14 bases between them. CDR3 coding DNA: TGTGCCAGCTACAAGGGGAAAGCGAACACTGAAGCTTTCTTT. Translating gives CASYKGKANTEAFF.

This clonotype was detected ten times or more. The chain combines TRBV28 with TRBJ2-7; 7 bases fit TRBD2. J was trimmed by 3 bases and V by 5 bases; bases with no gene match: 13. Per the germline V gene, CDR1 is MDHEN and CDR2 is SYDVKM. The CDR3 is 16 residues long. CDR3 coding DNA: TGTGCCAGCAGTGGGGGGGACCTAGCGGAGCTCTACGAGCAGTACTTC. Amino acid sequence: CASSGGDLAELYEQYF.

This clonotype has at least ten counts. V is TRBV20-1 and J is TRBJ1-2; unclear D gene. This CDR3 contains 13 residues. Between the trimmed V and J ends, which lost 6 bases and 4 bases, there was a span of 15 bases. Germline assignment: CDR1 DFQATT and CDR2 SNEGSKA (reference sequence). CDR3 amino acids: CSAPGRETYGYTF. The CDR3 nucleotides read TGCAGTGCCCCCGGTCGGGAAACCTATGGCTACACCTTC.

In its sample, this clonotype was seen many times. The chain carries TRBV28 and TRBJ1-5; D might be TRBD1 (5 bases). CDR3 size: 14 residues. Germline loops: CDR1 MDHEN, CDR2 SYDVKM. Trimming removed 2 bases at V and 7 bases at J, with 12 bases between. CDR3 bases: TGTGCCAGCAGTTTACGAGGGGCAAGACAGCCCCAGCATTTT. Translated, it gives CASSLRGARQPQHF.

The chain carries TRBV7-3 and TRBJ2-3; TRBD2 matches 9 bases. Looked up from germline, CDR1 is SGHTA and CDR2 is FQGTGA. V lost 2 bases, J lost 5 bases, and 5 bases stayed unmatched. The CDR3 has 15 amino acids. This chain's CDR3 is CASSLAGGMGDTQYF. The CDR3 nucleotides are TGTGCCAGCAGCTTAGCGGGAGGGATGGGAGATACGCAGTATTTT.

This clonotype has only a few counts. The chain combines TRBV3-1 with TRBJ2-7; 8 bases are a match to TRBD1. Losses at the gene ends were 2 bases for V and 2 bases for J; bases not matched to a gene: 29. Per germline, CDR1 LGHDT and CDR2 YNNKEL (reference sequence). The CDR3 extends over 23 amino acids. CDR3 loop: CASSQSGVGGQERRGSLAYEQYF. The CDR3 DNA reads TGTGCCAGCAGCCAATCTGGGGTGGGGGGACAGGAGAGAAGAGGGAGTCTCGCCTACGAGCAGTACTTC.

A few counts support this clonotype. At one of its ends the junction is not consistent with the germline gene, which may arise from a read error. The rearrangement joins TRBV7-7 to TRBJ2-1, with TRBD2 identical over 8 bases. The germline V gene has CDR1 SSHAT and CDR2 FNYEAQ (reference sequence). CDR3 size: 15 residues. The DNA of the CDR3 is TGTGCTAGCAGCTTACATAACGGGGGGGCCACTGAGCAGTTCTTC. Its translation is CASSLHNGGATEQFF.

The chain employs TRBV28 and TRBJ1-2, with D perhaps matching TRBD1 (5 bases). The CDR3 contains 16 residues. Germline-derived CDR1 and CDR2 are MDHEN and SYDVKM. V was pared by 6 bases and J by 1 base, with 18 bases between. CDR3: CASRGYDSRHNYGYTF. The CDR3 DNA reads as TGTGCCAGCAGGGGATACGACAGCCGCCATAACTATGGCTACACCTTC.

The chain joins TRBV11-2 to TRBJ2-1; 11 bases map to TRBD2. The germline CDR1 and CDR2 sequences are SGHAT and FQNNGV. CDR3 size: 16 residues. The V segment lost 3 bases and the J segment 2 bases; nucleotides outside the gene matches: 3. CDR3 sequence: CASSFLAGGAYNEQFF. In DNA, the CDR3 is TGTGCCAGCAGCTTCTTAGCGGGGGGGGCCTACAATGAGCAGTTCTTC.

At least ten counts were recorded for this clonotype. The J gene is TRBJ2-1, the V gene TRBV12-3 or TRBV12-4; possibly TRBD2 for D (7 bases). The CDR3 is made up of 14 amino acids. The ends were cut back, 3 bases at V and 8 bases at J, with 14 bases in the middle. The chain's CDR3 is CASSFEGGRDEQFF. The CDR3 DNA reads TGTGCCAGCAGTTTTGAGGGGGGGCGGGATGAGCAGTTCTTC.

In this sample, this clonotype turned up many times. The rearrangement uses TRBV9 and TRBJ1-1; possible D gene TRBD1, 5 bases. Germline loops: CDR1 SGDLS, CDR2 YYNGEE. Trimming removed 0 bases from V and 0 bases from J, with 18 bases in between. This CDR3 is built from 18 residues. The CDR3 sequence: CASSVAPRGAGVNTEAFF. The CDR3 coding sequence is TGTGCCAGCAGCGTAGCCCCCCGAGGGGCAGGCGTGAACACTGAAGCTTTCTTT.

Ten or more counts support this clonotype. The rearrangement joins TRBV20-1 to TRBJ2-2; 10 nucleotides align to TRBD2. J was trimmed by 6 bases and V by 0 bases; bases with no gene match: 7. The germline CDR1 and CDR2 sequences are DFQATT and SNEGSKA (reference sequence). This CDR3 is built from 16 residues. CDR3 protein: CSARDESSGRSGELFF. CDR3 bases: TGCAGTGCTAGAGATGAGAGTAGCGGGAGGTCCGGGGAGCTGTTTTTT.

This clonotype was counted many times. V and J are TRBV6-2 or TRBV6-3 and TRBJ2-2; 11 nucleotides agree with TRBD1. This CDR3 is built from 16 residues. Trimming at V came to 7 bases and at J to 6 bases, leaving 10 bases not matched to a gene. Looked up from germline, CDR1 is MNHEY and CDR2 is SVGEGT. The chain's CDR3 is CASMFLGQGAPGELFF. In DNA, the CDR3 is TGTGCCAGCATGTTTTTAGGACAGGGGGCTCCCGGGGAGCTGTTTTTT.

In this sample, this clonotype turned up many times. The V call is TRBV3-1, the J call TRBJ1-1; no firm D call. V was pared by 8 bases and J by 4 bases, with 17 bases between. Germline V CDR1 and CDR2: LGHDT, YNNKEL (reference sequence). The CDR3 is 14 residues long. This CDR3 reads CASAPRGAGTEAFF. The DNA of the CDR3 is TGTGCCAGCGCCCCCCGAGGTGCGGGCACTGAAGCTTTCTTT.

This clonotype occurred many times. The rearrangement joins TRBV3-1 to TRBJ2-3, with unresolved D. The CDR3 is 13 residues long. Germline CDR1 is LGHDT and CDR2 is YNNKEL (reference sequence). Trimming cost V 0 bases and J 2 bases, with 3 bases left between them. CDR3 bases: TGTGCCAGCAGCCAAGATAACACAGATACGCAGTATTTT. Protein sequence: CASSQDNTDTQYF.

This clonotype was observed at least ten times. This CDR3 is CASSPGWDEQFF. The CDR3 region has the DNA TGTGCCAGCAGCCCAGGGTGGGATGAGCAGTTCTTC. V is TRBV12-3 or TRBV12-4 and J is TRBJ2-1; D might be TRBD1 (5 bases). Trimming removed 6 bases at V and 8 bases at J, with 11 bases between. This CDR3 region has 12 residues.

This clonotype was seen at least ten times. The chain employs TRBV3-1 and TRBJ2-5; D perhaps matches TRBD2 (5 bases). CDR1 is LGHDT and CDR2 is YNNKEL in the germline V gene (reference sequence). With 0 bases removed from V and 5 bases from J, the gap between germline ends came to 13 bases. This CDR3 has 15 residues. This CDR3 is CASSQDSRAGETQYF. CDR3 in DNA: TGTGCCAGCAGCCAAGATTCGAGGGCTGGGGAGACCCAGTACTTC.

A remark on this clonotype: This may stem from a read error, because a much larger clone lies one nucleotide away. The gene calls are TRBV11-2 and TRBJ2-3; TRBD2 aligns across 8 bases. CDR3 length: 15 amino acids. Germline lookup yields CDR1 SGHAT and CDR2 FQNNGV. J gave up 2 bases and V 2 bases, and 3 bases lay outside the gene matches. DNA of the CDR3: TGTGCCAGCAGCTTAACGCGGGGGGACACAGATACGCAGTATTTT. It codes for CASSLTRGDTDTQYF.

J is TRBJ1-1 and V is TRBV7-3, with D maybe TRBD1 (6 bases). With 3 bases removed from V and 12 bases from J, the gap between germline ends came to 14 bases. The CDR3 runs 12 residues. Germline CDR1 is SGHTA and CDR2 is FQGTGA. The CDR3 region has the DNA TGTGCCAGCAGCTTGGGCAGGGGATCCCCTTTCTTT. As protein: CASSLGRGSPFF. Full variable domain (missing parts from reference TRBV7-3 and TRBJ1-1): GAGVSQTPSNKVTEKGKYVELRCDPISGHTALYWYRQSLGQGPEFLIYFQGTGAADDSGLPNDRFFAVRPEGSVSTLKIQRTERGDSAVYLCASSLGRGSPFFGQGTRLTVV.

This clonotype has just a few counts. This chain uses TRBV20-1 with TRBJ2-5; D may correspond to TRBD1 or TRBD2 (5 bases each). The V end was cut by 6 bases, the J end by 5 bases, with 13 bases between. CDR3 size: 12 residues. Looked up from germline, CDR1 is DFQATT and CDR2 is SNEGSKA (reference sequence). DNA for the CDR3: TGCAGTGCCACACCCTGGGGGGAGACCCAGTACTTC. It translates to CSATPWGETQYF.

This clonotype was picked up many times. The chain has TRBV28 and TRBJ2-3; D might be TRBD2 (6 bases). The CDR3 length is 17 residues. Between the trimmed V and J ends, which lost 5 bases and 5 bases, there was a span of 23 bases. CDR1 is MDHEN, CDR2 SYDVKM, per germline. In DNA, the CDR3 is TGTGCCAGCAGTCCCCTGACGTCTGCGGGATCGTTAGATACGCAGTATTTT. Translation gives CASSPLTSAGSLDTQYF.

The chain joins TRBV6-1 to TRBJ1-6, with D perhaps TRBD1 (5 bases). CDR1 and CDR2 from the germline V gene are MNHNS and SASEGT. V gave up 10 bases and J gave up 1 base, with 11 bases separating them. This CDR3 spans 14 amino acids. Here the CDR3 DNA reads TGTGCCACCTCCAGGGAGTCCTATAATTCACCCCTCCACTTT. It is translated as CATSRESYNSPLHF.

This clonotype was recorded at least ten times. The chain links TRBV2 to TRBJ2-7; 7 positions agree with TRBD2. Trimming took 10 bases from V and 1 from J; bases not matched to a gene: 7. In germline, CDR1 is SNHLY, CDR2 FYNNEI. CDR3 length: 13 amino acids. The CDR3 DNA sequence: TGTGCCATTAACCGGGACTATTCCTACGAGCAGTACTTC. Protein sequence: CAINRDYSYEQYF. The full variable domain, rest sourced from reference TRBV2 and TRBJ2-7, is EPEVTQTPSHQVTQMGQEVILRCVPISNHLYFYWYRQILGQKVEFLVSFYNNEISEKSEIFDDQFSVERPDGSNFTLKIRSTKLEDSAMYFCAINRDYSYEQYFGPGTRLTVT.

This clonotype was detected ten times or more. The genes are TRBV11-3 and TRBJ2-5; TRBD1 is a possible D gene (6 bases). This CDR3 spans 14 amino acids. Trimming pared 5 bases from V and 1 base from J, leaving 11 bases between. Germline V gene sequence: CDR1 SGHNT, CDR2 YENEEA. CDR3 region: CASSVDRFQETQYF. Here the CDR3 DNA reads TGTGCCAGCAGCGTTGACAGGTTCCAAGAGACCCAGTACTTC.